The 20 T cell receptor beta chains below all came from one sample that was sequenced in a study of blood T cell repertoires in COVID-19. Profiled with immunoSEQ multiplex PCR; TCRdb holds only in-frame clones, not every one. The sample comprises about 310,000 clones, about 89% of which are singletons, and around 8% rests with the top ten. What was sequenced was peripheral blood. The receptors come from a woman in her 50s who had recovered from COVID-19.

The CDR3 loop reads CASGPGVRNQPQHF. For the CDR3, the DNA is TGTGCCAGCGGCCCAGGGGTTCGCAATCAGCCCCAGCATTTT. This chain uses TRBV18 with TRBJ1-5, with D possibly TRBD1 on 6 matching bases. The CDR3 sequence is 14 residues long. Germline CDR1 reads KGHSH; CDR2 reads LQKENI. With 8 bases removed from V and 2 bases from J, the gap between germline ends came to 13 bases.

The CDR3 reads CATSDRDTSNQPQHF. The CDR3, as DNA: TGTGCCACCAGTGATCGGGACACTAGCAATCAGCCCCAGCATTTT. The chain is built from TRBV24-1 and TRBJ1-5, with D possibly matching TRBD1 (6 bases). The CDR3 is 15 residues long. Germline lookup yields CDR1 KGHDR and CDR2 SFDVKD. With 3 bases removed from V and 0 bases from J, the gap between germline ends came to 8 bases.

The V call is TRBV5-6, the J call TRBJ2-7, with 11 bases that match TRBD1. The CDR3 totals 14 residues. J lost 6 bases, V lost 3 bases, and 5 bases had no gene match. Germline V gene lookup returns CDR1 SGHDT and CDR2 YYEEEE. The chain's CDR3 is CASSSGTGGAEQYF. Here the CDR3 DNA reads TGTGCCAGCAGCTCCGGGACAGGGGGGGCCGAGCAGTACTTC. Looking up the rest from reference TRBV5-6 and TRBJ2-7 gives the full variable domain: DAGVTQSPTHLIKTRGQQVTLRCSPKSGHDTVSWYQQALGQGPQFIFQYYEEEERQRGNFPDRFSGHQFPNYSSELNVNALLLGDSALYLCASSSGTGGAEQYFGPGTRLTVT.

To note about this clone: Additional DNA sequences in this sample encode the identical CDR3. The chain joins TRBV7-2 to TRBJ2-7; no definite D call. This CDR3 has 12 residues. Germline CDR1 and CDR2: SGHTA and FQGNSA. The ends were cut back, 5 bases at V and 2 bases at J, with 7 bases in the middle. CDR3 amino acids: CASSLGTYEQYF. The CDR3, as DNA: TGTGCCAGCAGCCTCGGTACCTACGAGCAGTACTTC. The entire variable domain, with the rest obtained from reference TRBV7-2 and TRBJ2-7, is as follows: GAGVSQSPSNKVTEKGKDVELRCDPISGHTALYWYRQSLGQGLEFLIYFQGNSAPDKSGLPSDRFSAERTGGSVSTLTIQRTQQEDSAVYLCASSLGTYEQYFGPGTRLTVT.

The CDR3 region has the DNA TGTGCCAGCAGTTATCTAGCGGGAGGCTCAGATACGCAGTATTTT. Translation gives CASSYLAGGSDTQYF. The V gene is TRBV2, the J gene TRBJ2-3; TRBD2 matches at 11 bases. CDR3 length equals 15 residues. After removal of 5 bases from V and 4 bases from J, the junction contained 5 bases not matched to a gene. CDR1 and CDR2 (germline): SNHLY, FYNNEI.

The chain combines TRBV28 with TRBJ1-2; D may be TRBD1 (6 bases). Germline V CDR1 and CDR2: MDHEN, SYDVKM. The CDR3 totals 14 residues. Trimming removed 2 bases at V and 4 bases at J, with 11 bases between. The CDR3: CASSLGQTSYGYTF. The DNA for the CDR3 is TGTGCCAGCAGTTTAGGACAGACAAGCTATGGCTACACCTTC.

The chain has TRBV5-1 and TRBJ1-4; possibly TRBD1 for D (5 bases). CDR3 length: 16 residues. Per germline, CDR1 SGHRS and CDR2 YFSETQ. V lost 3 bases to trimming and J lost 4 bases, with 16 bases between them. CDR3 amino acids: CASSSRGAEFNEKLFF. CDR3 sequence (DNA): TGCGCCAGCAGCTCTAGGGGCGCGGAATTTAATGAAAAACTGTTTTTT.

The chain couples TRBV7-6 to TRBJ2-1, with a tentative D call TRBD2 (5 bases). Germline CDR1 SGHVS, CDR2 FNYEAQ. This CDR3 has 15 residues. V dropped 5 bases and J dropped 6 bases, with 17 bases sitting between them. CDR3 region: CASSPRASLGNEQFF. In DNA, the CDR3 is TGTGCCAGCAGCCCGAGGGCTAGCTTGGGCAATGAGCAGTTCTTC.

The table lists this clone with a few counts. J is TRBJ2-3 and V is TRBV27; D is unresolved. V lost 5 bases and J 2 bases, leaving 8 bases between the germline ends. Germline CDR1 is MNHEY and CDR2 is SMNVEV (reference sequence). The length of the CDR3 is 13 residues. The CDR3 nucleotides are TGTGCCAGCAGTCCTAAGTTCACAGATACGCAGTATTTT. It translates to CASSPKFTDTQYF.

This sequence joins TRBV9 and TRBJ2-3; 11 bases agree with TRBD2. Looked up from germline, CDR1 is SGDLS and CDR2 is YYNGEE. The J segment lost 1 base and the V segment lost 5 bases, leaving 6 bases of the junction unmatched. CDR3 length: 16 amino acids. The CDR3 here is CASSLSGRAGTDTQYF. The CDR3 nucleotides read TGTGCCAGCAGTCTTAGCGGGAGGGCCGGCACAGATACGCAGTATTTT.

A remark on this clone: The junction differs from germline at one of its ends, possibly a read error. The rearrangement joins TRBV11-2 to TRBJ1-6, with D possibly being TRBD1 (6 bases). Germline V gene sequence: CDR1 SGHAT, CDR2 FQNNGV. CDR3 size: 15 residues. CDR3 sequence (DNA): TGTGCCAGCAGCGTAGACCGGGACACCCGTAGTCCCCTCCACTTT. Amino acids: CASSVDRDTRSPLHF. The full variable domain, its missing parts supplied by reference TRBV11-2 and TRBJ1-6, is EAGVAQSPRYKIIEKRQSVAFWCNPISGHATLYWYQQILGQGPKLLIQFQNNGVVDDSQLPKDRFSAERLKGVDSTLKIQPAKLEDSAVYLCASSVDRDTRSPLHFGNGTRLTVT.

The CDR3 nucleotides are TGCGCCAGCAGCTTCACGACAGGTCTGGACGAGCAGTACTTC. Translating gives CASSFTTGLDEQYF. The chain employs TRBV5-1 and TRBJ2-7, with D perhaps TRBD1 (6 bases). Per germline, CDR1 SGHRS and CDR2 YFSETQ. Trimming shortened V by 2 bases and J by 5 bases, and 14 bases separated the two germline ends. The CDR3 extends over 14 amino acids. Complete variable domain (other parts from reference TRBV5-1 and TRBJ2-7): KAGVTQTPRYLIKTRGQQVTLSCSPISGHRSVSWYQQTPGQGLQFLFEYFSETQRNKGNFPGRFSGRQFSNSRSEMNVSTLELGDSALYLCASSFTTGLDEQYFGPGTRLTVT.

The V call is TRBV5-5, the J call TRBJ1-1; 7 bases align to TRBD1. The V segment lost 4 bases and the J segment 6 bases; nucleotides outside the gene matches: 3. Germline V gene data show CDR1 as SGHKS and CDR2 as YYEKEE (reference sequence). The CDR3 is 12 amino acids. CDR3 residues: CASSLGQAEAFF. CDR3 coding DNA: TGTGCCAGCAGCCTCGGACAGGCTGAAGCTTTCTTT.

The J gene is TRBJ1-4, the V gene TRBV29-1, with D maybe TRBD1 (5 bases). CDR1 and CDR2 from the germline V gene are SQVTM and ANQGSEA. Trimming shortened V by 4 bases and J by 10 bases, and 16 bases separated the two germline ends. CDR3 length: 13 residues. CDR3 sequence: CSVGEAGGAKLFF. The CDR3 region has the DNA TGCAGCGTTGGGGAGGCCGGGGGTGCAAAACTGTTTTTT.

This clone was counted a single time. The chain recombines TRBV6-5 with TRBJ1-2, with 10 bases aligning to TRBD1. CDR1 and CDR2 from the germline V gene are MNHEY and SVGAGI. The CDR3 has 14 residues. V trimming: 10 bases; J trimming: 8 bases; junction bases outside the gene matches: 13. The CDR3 coding sequence is TGTGCCACCTATGGACAGGGGGGAGGTGAAGGCTACACCTTC. This gives the protein CATYGQGGGEGYTF.

This clone was counted once. This chain uses TRBV10-1 with TRBJ2-3; 8 bases line up with TRBD1. Trimming at V came to 5 bases and at J to 6 bases, leaving 10 bases not matched to a gene. The CDR3 has 15 amino acids. Per the germline V gene, CDR1 is WNHNN and CDR2 is SYGVQD (reference sequence). The DNA for the CDR3 is TGCGCCAGCAGTCGCGGACAGGGAGACAGGGATACGCAGTATTTT. This sequence encodes CASSRGQGDRDTQYF.

The CDR3 region is CASSLSEAGYNEQFF. The DNA for the CDR3 is TGTGCCAGCAGCTTATCGGAAGCGGGTTACAATGAGCAGTTCTTC. The J gene is TRBJ2-1, the V gene TRBV7-8; D might be TRBD2 (6 bases). The CDR3 totals 15 residues. In germline, CDR1 is SGHVS, CDR2 FQNEAQ. With 2 bases removed from V and 4 bases from J, the gap between germline ends came to 12 bases.

The chain recombines TRBV28 with TRBJ2-2; D is ambiguous. The ends were cut back, 6 bases at V and 7 bases at J, with 12 bases in the middle. From germline, CDR1 is MDHEN and CDR2 SYDVKM. The CDR3 sequence is 13 residues long. The chain's CDR3 is CASRTSHYGELFF. In nucleotides, the CDR3 is TGTGCCAGCAGAACAAGCCACTACGGGGAGCTGTTTTTT.

The V and J genes are TRBV19 and TRBJ2-5, with TRBD2 identical over 7 bases. Germline V gene lookup returns CDR1 LNHDA and CDR2 SQIVND (reference sequence). The CDR3 has 13 amino acids. With 6 bases clipped from V and 4 bases from J, the junction kept 5 bases outside the gene matches. The CDR3 DNA reads as TGTGCCAGTAGGGTAGCGGGTACAGAGACCCAGTACTTC. This gives the protein CASRVAGTETQYF.

The CDR3 here is CASSPKRGGRSDTQYF. CDR3 nucleotides: TGCGCCAGCAGCCCTAAAAGGGGGGGGCGATCCGATACGCAGTATTTT. This chain connects TRBV4-1 to TRBJ2-3; D is possibly TRBD2 (7 bases). The CDR3 length is 16 residues. From germline, CDR1 is MGHRA and CDR2 YSYEKL. Between the trimmed V and J ends, which lost 4 bases and 6 bases, there was a span of 20 bases.